The next 12 T cell receptor beta chains were all read from a single sample in a study of beta chain features in type 1 diabetes. The study reverse transcribed the entire isolated RNA, so it sequenced expressed TCRB transcripts. The repertoire was sequenced with immunoSEQ multiplex PCR; TCRdb's copy has only in-frame clones and lacks some. The table records about 320,000 clones, approximately 15% of them present only once. Sequencing used central memory CD4+ T cells from blood. These receptors originate from a man aged 25 to 45 in good health.

This clone was picked up many times. V is TRBV21-1 and J is TRBJ1-1. TRBV21-1 is termed a pseudogene. CDR3 length equals 12 residues. CDR3 in DNA: TGTGCCAGCAGCTTTTCCTCGACTGAAGCTTTCTTT. This codes for CASSFSSTEAFF.

J is TRBJ2-1 and V is TRBV6-1; D may be TRBD1 (5 bases). The CDR3 covers 12 residues. V was pared by 8 bases and J by 8 bases, with 13 bases between. Germline-derived CDR1 and CDR2 are MNHNS and SASEGT. CDR3 nucleotides: TGTGCCAGCGGGGTTAGGGGCCATGAGCAGTTCTTC. Translated, it gives CASGVRGHEQFF.

This clone was found a few times. The chain has TRBV30 and TRBJ1-2; TRBD1 is a possible D gene (5 bases). Germline lookup yields CDR1 GTSNPN and CDR2 SVGIG (reference sequence). V gave up 1 base and J gave up 2 bases, with 8 bases separating them. The CDR3 is 13 amino acids. CDR3 nucleotides: TGTGCCTGGAGTGGTCGGACAAACTATGGCTACACCTTC. It is translated as CAWSGRTNYGYTF.

This chain links TRBV9 with TRBJ2-3; D possibly matches TRBD1 or TRBD2 (5 bases each). The CDR3 has 17 amino acids. Trimming took 3 bases from V and 10 from J, leaving 27 bases between them. Germline CDR1 is SGDLS and CDR2 is YYNGEE. The CDR3 region is CASSAFSGAGMSPAQYF. CDR3 nucleotides: TGTGCCAGCAGCGCTTTTTCTGGGGCCGGGATGAGCCCTGCGCAGTATTTT.

This clone was picked up a small number of times. The chain links TRBV11-2 to TRBJ1-2; D unclear. The CDR3 is 15 amino acids. Germline CDR1 SGHAT, CDR2 FQNNGV. Trimming removed 4 bases from V and 6 bases from J, with 18 bases in between. This CDR3 reads CASSSLSGRRDGYTF. The CDR3 DNA is TGTGCCAGCAGCTCACTTTCCGGCAGGAGGGATGGCTACACCTTC.

This chain connects TRBV7-4 to TRBJ2-5; TRBD1 or TRBD2 may be the D gene (5 bases each). The CDR3 covers 15 residues. The germline V gene encodes CDR1 SGHVT and CDR2 SQSDAQ. V lost 5 bases and J lost 2, with 15 bases in between. CDR3 region: CASSVGTVVQETQYF. DNA for the CDR3: TGTGCCAGCAGCGTAGGGACGGTGGTGCAAGAGACCCAGTACTTC.

This clone was observed a handful of times. V is TRBV7-2 and J is TRBJ2-1; 8 bases align to TRBD2. The CDR3 runs 16 residues. In germline, CDR1 is SGHTA, CDR2 FQGNSA. Germline trimming cut 3 bases from V and 4 bases from J; bases unmatched to any gene: 8. The CDR3 nucleotides are TGTGCCAGCAGCTTCCGCTCGGGGGGGATATACAATGAGCAGTTCTTC. This gives the protein CASSFRSGGIYNEQFF.

The rearrangement uses TRBV13 and TRBJ2-1; 11 bases fit TRBD2. V was pared by 4 bases and J by 0 bases, with 8 bases of the junction left unmatched. The CDR3 extends over 18 amino acids. Germline CDR1 reads PRHDT; CDR2 reads FYEKMQ (reference sequence). CDR3 nucleotide sequence: TGTGCCAGCAGCTACCTTAGCGGGGGGGTGAGCTCCTACAATGAGCAGTTCTTC. It encodes CASSYLSGGVSSYNEQFF.

In this sample, this clone turned up a few times. The CDR3 here is CSVGSGTGDNQPQHF. DNA of the CDR3: TGCAGCGTTGGATCTGGGACAGGAGACAATCAGCCCCAGCATTTT. The gene calls are TRBV29-1 and TRBJ1-5; 8 bases agree with TRBD1. The germline gives CDR1 SQVTM, CDR2 ANQGSEA. V lost 4 bases to trimming and J lost 3 bases; unmatched junction nucleotides: 8. The CDR3 is made up of 15 amino acids.

This clone was counted only a few times. V usage is TRBV5-4 and J usage is TRBJ2-1; unclear D gene. V lost 0 bases and J 6 bases, leaving 10 bases between the germline ends. This CDR3 is 14 amino acids long. Germline V gene data show CDR1 as SGHNT and CDR2 as YYREEE (reference sequence). The CDR3 DNA is TGTGCCAGCAGCTTGGATGGGTCTTTCAATGAGCAGTTCTTC. Amino acid sequence: CASSLDGSFNEQFF.

The chain is built from TRBV9 and TRBJ1-4; 11 positions agree with TRBD1. CDR1 is SGDLS, CDR2 YYNGEE, per germline. With 4 bases clipped from V and 1 base from J, the junction kept 6 bases outside the gene matches. CDR3 length: 17 residues. The CDR3 DNA sequence: TGTGCCAGCAGCATCGGGACAGGGGGTAAAACTAATGAAAAACTGTTTTTT. It encodes CASSIGTGGKTNEKLFF.

The chain carries TRBV4-1 and TRBJ1-5; 7 bases map to TRBD1. CDR3 length: 14 amino acids. V gave up 5 bases and J gave up 5 bases; unmatched junction bases: 6. Germline CDR1 reads MGHRA; CDR2 reads YSYEKL. The CDR3 DNA sequence: TGCGCCAGCAGCGGGACAGAGGGTGATCAGCCCCAGCATTTT. This translates into CASSGTEGDQPQHF.